This TCR beta chain was identified during a study of CD8+ T cells in alopecia areata. RNA was isolated and reverse transcribed to cDNA, the sequencing template. The table came from immunoSEQ multiplex PCR; TCRdb's copy has only in-frame clones and leaves some out. This table holds fewer than 350,000 clones, roughly 60% found once. Treatment reported: oral pan-JAK inhibitor, 5-10 mg twice daily. The receptor was isolated from a human donor with alopecia areata. This sample comprised CD4+ T cells sorted from blood, obtained at week 24, from a patient treated with tofacitinib.

The CDR3 coding sequence is TGCAGCGCGACAGGGGGCACTGGGGCCAACGTCCTGACTTTC. Translating it yields CSATGGTGANVLTF. The rearrangement joins TRBV29-1 to TRBJ2-6; 10 bases are shared with TRBD1. This CDR3 is 14 amino acids long. Per germline, CDR1 SQVTM and CDR2 ANQGSEA. V lost 7 bases and J lost 2; bases outside the gene matches: 2.